This entry lists 5 T cell receptor beta chains sequenced from one sample in a study of cytomegalovirus exposure and HLA in healthy donors. PCR amplification relied on 60 Vbeta primers (plus 13 Jbeta primers). Using immunoSEQ multiplex PCR, the repertoire was profiled, and TCRdb retains in-frame clones only, with some absent. Seen here are fewer than 110,000 clones, around 79% observed once, and the top ten hold about 2.1%. Sample: PBMCs. These receptors came from a woman aged 40 to 50 in good health and CMV-seronegative.

The V call is TRBV14, the J call TRBJ1-6, with 7 bases that match TRBD1. V lost 4 bases, J lost 7 bases, and 7 bases stayed unmatched. Germline CDR1 is SGHDN and CDR2 is FVKESK. CDR3 length equals 15 residues. CDR3 in DNA: TGTGCCAGCAGCCCGGGACAGTTGGGGAATTCACCCCTCCACTTT. Amino acids: CASSPGQLGNSPLHF.

Worth noting for this clone: A junction boundary mismatches the germline segment, possibly from a read error. The chain carries TRBV7-9 and TRBJ1-2, with 7 positions matching TRBD1. Germline V gives CDR1 SEHNR, CDR2 FQNEAQ (reference sequence). The CDR3 sequence is 14 residues long. In nucleotides, the CDR3 is TGTTCCAGCAGCTTAGAGGGGACAGCATATGGCTACACCTTC. This encodes CSSSLEGTAYGYTF.

This clone was counted only a few times. V and J are TRBV29-1 and TRBJ2-7, with D possibly TRBD1 on 6 matching bases. Germline-derived CDR1 and CDR2 are SQVTM and ANQGSEA. Trimming pared 5 bases from V and 0 bases from J, leaving 14 bases between. This CDR3 region has 14 residues. CDR3 in DNA: TGCAGCGTTCTTATTATAGGGGGCTCCTACGAGCAGTACTTC. Encoded protein: CSVLIIGGSYEQYF.

The chain couples TRBV7-2 to TRBJ2-1; 13 bases map to TRBD2. The V segment lost 4 bases and the J segment 8 bases; nucleotides outside the gene matches: 8. The CDR3 extends over 16 amino acids. In germline, CDR1 is SGHTA, CDR2 FQGNSA. The DNA of the CDR3 is TGTGCCAGCAGCTCTACAAGGACTAGCGGGAGCCATGAGCAGTTCTTC. Protein product: CASSSTRTSGSHEQFF.

This chain connects TRBV20-1 to TRBJ2-3; weak D call: TRBD2 (5 bases). This CDR3 has 11 residues. Trimming removed 7 bases at V and 5 bases at J, with 10 bases between. Germline-derived CDR1 and CDR2 are DFQATT and SNEGSKA (reference sequence). CDR3 nucleotides: TGCAGTGAGAGTGCGGGAGATACGCAGTATTTT. Translating it yields CSESAGDTQYF.